These 8 T cell receptor beta chains share one sample of origin, sequenced in a study of a mutant IDH1 vaccine in newly diagnosed glioma. Time point here: week 11, during vaccination. Doses comprised 300 ug of mutant IDH1 20-mer peptide each, plus topical imiquimod. TCRdb's table, derived via immunoSEQ multiplex PCR, lists solely in-frame clones and lacks some. In the table there are 40,000 or so clones, 84% of which are singletons. Antigen specificity for these receptors is unknown. Source: PBMCs, taken from a glioma patient whose treatment included an IDH1 peptide vaccine. The receptors shown here come from a man aged 35-49 years with glioma.

This rearrangement joins TRBV7-9 to TRBJ1-3, with D tentatively TRBD1 (5 bases). The CDR3 length is 13 residues. The germline CDR1 and CDR2 sequences are SEHNR and FQNEAQ (reference sequence). V lost 4 bases and J lost 4, with 8 bases in between. The CDR3 DNA follows: TGTGCCAGCAGCTCTGGGGGGGGAAACACCATATATTTT. Its protein is CASSSGGGNTIYF.

This clone has a single count. This chain joins TRBV7-2 and TRBJ2-7; TRBD1 is a possible D gene (5 bases). Germline CDR1 reads SGHTA; CDR2 reads FQGNSA. V was shortened by 3 bases and J by 2 bases, with 8 bases between the two germline ends. CDR3 length: 13 amino acids. Here the CDR3 reads CASSLGRAYEQYF. The CDR3 DNA reads TGTGCCAGCAGCTTGGGCAGGGCCTACGAGCAGTACTTC.

This chain links TRBV7-6 with TRBJ1-5; D gene unclear. Germline V gene lookup returns CDR1 SGHVS and CDR2 FNYEAQ. The CDR3 consists of 13 residues. The V end was cut by 5 bases, the J end by 5 bases, with 10 bases between. Here the CDR3 DNA reads TGTGCCAGCAGCAAAAGCAGCCATCAGCCCCAGCATTTT. Amino acids: CASSKSSHQPQHF. Variable domain in full (rest from reference TRBV7-6 and TRBJ1-5): GAGVSQSPRYKVTKRGQDVALRCDPISGHVSLYWYRQALGQGPEFLTYFNYEAQQDKSGLPNDRFSAERPEGSISTLTIQRTEQRDSAMYRCASSKSSHQPQHFGDGTRLSIL.

V usage is TRBV6-5 and J usage is TRBJ1-2, with D perhaps TRBD1 (6 bases). Germline values: CDR1 MNHEY, CDR2 SVGAGI. CDR3 size: 15 residues. V lost 3 bases and J 6 bases, leaving 17 bases between the germline ends. CDR3 region: CASSYKRGARDGYTF. The CDR3 nucleotides read TGTGCCAGCAGTTATAAGCGGGGGGCAAGGGATGGCTACACCTTC.

The sample holds one count of this clone. This sequence joins TRBV19 and TRBJ2-1, with D unresolved. This CDR3 has 14 amino acids. CDR1 and CDR2 (germline): LNHDA, SQIVND (reference sequence). Trimming removed 1 base at V and 4 bases at J, with 8 bases between. The CDR3 DNA is TGTGCCAGTAGTATAGTATACGGGTACAATGAGCAGTTCTTC. Protein product: CASSIVYGYNEQFF.

The J gene is TRBJ2-3, the V gene TRBV7-2; either TRBD1 or TRBD2 may fit D (5 bases each). Looked up from germline, CDR1 is SGHTA and CDR2 is FQGNSA. V was pared by 3 bases and J by 3 bases, with 13 bases between. The CDR3 spans 15 residues. CDR3 sequence: CASSFRTGTTDTQYF. The DNA for the CDR3 is TGTGCCAGCAGCTTTAGAACGGGGACGACAGATACGCAGTATTTT.

CDR3 DNA: TGTGCCAGCAGGACGAGGGGGGAGGACTATGGCTACACCTTC. It codes for CASRTRGEDYGYTF. This chain links TRBV5-4 with TRBJ1-2; D might be TRBD1 (6 bases). Per the germline V gene, CDR1 is SGHNT and CDR2 is YYREEE (reference sequence). This CDR3 region has 14 residues. V was cut by 5 bases and J by 3 bases, with 14 bases left in between.

The rearrangement joins TRBV5-6 to TRBJ1-3, with D hard to call. The CDR3 consists of 14 residues. V gave up 7 bases and J gave up 2 bases, with 13 bases separating them. The germline V gene has CDR1 SGHDT and CDR2 YYEEEE. CDR3 sequence reads: CASAVLGTGNTIYF. CDR3 sequence (DNA): TGTGCCAGCGCAGTATTAGGAACTGGAAACACCATATATTTT.